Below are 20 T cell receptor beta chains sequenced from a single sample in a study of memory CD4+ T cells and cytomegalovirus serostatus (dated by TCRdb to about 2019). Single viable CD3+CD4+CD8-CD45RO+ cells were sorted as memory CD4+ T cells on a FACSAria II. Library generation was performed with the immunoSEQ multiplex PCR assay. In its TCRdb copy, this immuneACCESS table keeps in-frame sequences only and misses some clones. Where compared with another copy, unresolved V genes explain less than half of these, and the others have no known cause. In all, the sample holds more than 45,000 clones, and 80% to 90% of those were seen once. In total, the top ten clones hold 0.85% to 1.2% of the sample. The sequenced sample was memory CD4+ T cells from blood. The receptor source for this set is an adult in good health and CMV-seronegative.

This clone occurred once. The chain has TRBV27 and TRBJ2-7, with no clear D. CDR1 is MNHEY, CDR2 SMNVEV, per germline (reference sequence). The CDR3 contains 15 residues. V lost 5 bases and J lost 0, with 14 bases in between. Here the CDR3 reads CASSSDSTSSYEQYF. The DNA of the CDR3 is TGTGCCAGCAGTAGTGATAGTACCAGCTCCTACGAGCAGTACTTC.

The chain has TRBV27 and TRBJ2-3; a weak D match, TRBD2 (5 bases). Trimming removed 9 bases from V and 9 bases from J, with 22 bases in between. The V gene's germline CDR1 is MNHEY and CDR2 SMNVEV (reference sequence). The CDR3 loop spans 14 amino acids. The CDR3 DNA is TGTGCCAGTGGGCCGTGGGAGCAGGTTATAACGCAGTATTTT. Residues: CASGPWEQVITQYF.

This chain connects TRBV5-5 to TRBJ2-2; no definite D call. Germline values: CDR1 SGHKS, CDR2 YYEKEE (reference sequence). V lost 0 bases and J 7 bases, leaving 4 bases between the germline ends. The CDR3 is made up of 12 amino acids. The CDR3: CASSLAGGELFF. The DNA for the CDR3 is TGTGCCAGCAGCTTGGCTGGCGGGGAGCTGTTTTTT. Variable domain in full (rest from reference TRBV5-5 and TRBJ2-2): DAGVTQSPTHLIKTRGQQVTLRCSPISGHKSVSWYQQVLGQGPQFIFQYYEKEERGRGNFPDRFSARQFPNYSSELNVNALLLGDSALYLCASSLAGGELFFGEGSRLTVL.

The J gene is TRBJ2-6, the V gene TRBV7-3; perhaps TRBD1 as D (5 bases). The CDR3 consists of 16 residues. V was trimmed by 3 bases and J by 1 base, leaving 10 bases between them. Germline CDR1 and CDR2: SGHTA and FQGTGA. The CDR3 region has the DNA TGTGCCAGCAGCTTGCAGGGAAGGTCTGGGGCCAACGTCCTGACTTTC. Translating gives CASSLQGRSGANVLTF.

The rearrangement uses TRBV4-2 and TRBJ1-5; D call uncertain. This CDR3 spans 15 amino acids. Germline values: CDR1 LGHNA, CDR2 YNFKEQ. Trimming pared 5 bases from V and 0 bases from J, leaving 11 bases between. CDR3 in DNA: TGTGCCAGCAGCACACACAGTAATAGCAATCAGCCCCAGCATTTT. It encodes CASSTHSNSNQPQHF.

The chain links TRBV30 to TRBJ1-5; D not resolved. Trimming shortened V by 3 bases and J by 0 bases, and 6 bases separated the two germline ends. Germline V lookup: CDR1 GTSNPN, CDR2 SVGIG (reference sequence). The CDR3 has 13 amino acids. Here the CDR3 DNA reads TGTGCCTGGAGCCGGGATAGCAATCAGCCCCAGCATTTT. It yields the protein CAWSRDSNQPQHF.

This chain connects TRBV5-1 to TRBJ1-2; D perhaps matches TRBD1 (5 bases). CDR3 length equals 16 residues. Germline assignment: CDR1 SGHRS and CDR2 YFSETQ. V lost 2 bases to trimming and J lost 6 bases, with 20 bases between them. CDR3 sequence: CASSLTPGGDRNGYTF. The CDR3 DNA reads TGCGCCAGCAGCTTAACACCTGGGGGGGATAGGAATGGCTACACCTTC.

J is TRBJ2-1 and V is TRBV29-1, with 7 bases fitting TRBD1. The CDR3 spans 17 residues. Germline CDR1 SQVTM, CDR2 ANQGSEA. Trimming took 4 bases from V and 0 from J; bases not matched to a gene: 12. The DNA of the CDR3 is TGCAGCGTTGCTGGGGCCCGACAGGGCAGCTCCTACAATGAGCAGTTCTTC. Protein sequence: CSVAGARQGSSYNEQFF.

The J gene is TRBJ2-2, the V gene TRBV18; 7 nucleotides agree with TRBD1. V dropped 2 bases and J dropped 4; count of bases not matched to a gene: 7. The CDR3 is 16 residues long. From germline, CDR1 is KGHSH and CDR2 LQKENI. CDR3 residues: CASSPRQGDATGELFF. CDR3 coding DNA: TGTGCCAGCTCACCAAGACAGGGAGACGCCACCGGGGAGCTGTTTTTT.

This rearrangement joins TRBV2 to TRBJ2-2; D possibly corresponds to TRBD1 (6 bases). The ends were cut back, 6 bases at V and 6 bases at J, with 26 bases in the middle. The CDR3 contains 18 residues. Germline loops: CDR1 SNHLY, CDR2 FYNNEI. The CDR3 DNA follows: TGTGCCAGCAGGGGACGGGGACATTTAGGGCAAACACCCGGGGAGCTGTTTTTT. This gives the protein CASRGRGHLGQTPGELFF.

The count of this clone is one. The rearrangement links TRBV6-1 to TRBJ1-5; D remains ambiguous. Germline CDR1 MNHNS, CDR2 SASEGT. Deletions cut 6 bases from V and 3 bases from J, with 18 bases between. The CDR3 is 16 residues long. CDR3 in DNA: TGTGCCAGCAGAGAATCTTCCGGGCGGTACAATCAGCCCCAGCATTTT. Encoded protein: CASRESSGRYNQPQHF.

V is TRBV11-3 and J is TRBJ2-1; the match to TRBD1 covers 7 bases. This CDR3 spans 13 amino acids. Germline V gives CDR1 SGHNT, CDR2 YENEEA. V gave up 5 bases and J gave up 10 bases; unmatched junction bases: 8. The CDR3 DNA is TGTGCCAGCAGCAGACAGGGCCCCGAGGAGCAGTTCTTC. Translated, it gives CASSRQGPEEQFF.

The CDR3 DNA is TGTGCCATCAGTGATGGGTACGAGCAGTACTTC. Its protein product is CAISDGYEQYF. The rearrangement links TRBV10-3 to TRBJ2-7; D gene unclear. This CDR3 comprises 11 residues. The germline CDR1 and CDR2 sequences are ENHRY and SYGVKD. The V end lost 3 bases, the J end lost 4 bases, and 4 bases lay between the germline ends.

In nucleotides, the CDR3 is TGTGCCAGCAGAAAAAGAGCAGGGGACACCGGGGAGCTGTTTTTT. Protein sequence: CASRKRAGDTGELFF. V is TRBV6-1 and J is TRBJ2-2; tentatively, D is TRBD1 (6 bases). Germline V gene data show CDR1 as MNHNS and CDR2 as SASEGT. The V end was cut by 6 bases, the J end by 3 bases, with 14 bases between. CDR3 length equals 15 residues.

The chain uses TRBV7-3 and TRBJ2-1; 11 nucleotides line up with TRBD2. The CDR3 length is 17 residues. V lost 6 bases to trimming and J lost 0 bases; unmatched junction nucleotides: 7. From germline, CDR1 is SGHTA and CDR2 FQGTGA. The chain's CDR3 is CASSTKGLAASYNEQFF. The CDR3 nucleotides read TGTGCCAGCAGTACGAAGGGACTAGCGGCCTCCTACAATGAGCAGTTCTTC.

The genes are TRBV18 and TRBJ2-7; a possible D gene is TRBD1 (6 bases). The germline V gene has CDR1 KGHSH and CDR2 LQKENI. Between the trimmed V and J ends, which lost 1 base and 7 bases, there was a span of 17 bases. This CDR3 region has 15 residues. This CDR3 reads CASSPLTGGDEEQYF. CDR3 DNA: TGTGCCAGCTCACCACTAACTGGGGGCGACGAGGAGCAGTACTTC.

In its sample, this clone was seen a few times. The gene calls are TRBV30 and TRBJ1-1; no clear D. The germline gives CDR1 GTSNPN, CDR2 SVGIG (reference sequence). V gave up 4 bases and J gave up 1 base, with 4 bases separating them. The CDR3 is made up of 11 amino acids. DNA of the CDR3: TGTGCCTGGAAAGGGAACACTGAAGCTTTCTTT. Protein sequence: CAWKGNTEAFF.

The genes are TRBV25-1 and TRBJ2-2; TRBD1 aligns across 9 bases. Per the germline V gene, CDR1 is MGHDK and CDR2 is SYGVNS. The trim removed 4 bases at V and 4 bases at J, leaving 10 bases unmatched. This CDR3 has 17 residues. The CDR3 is CASSARAGQGSTGELFF. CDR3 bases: TGTGCCAGCAGTGCCAGGGCCGGACAGGGGAGCACCGGGGAGCTGTTTTTT.

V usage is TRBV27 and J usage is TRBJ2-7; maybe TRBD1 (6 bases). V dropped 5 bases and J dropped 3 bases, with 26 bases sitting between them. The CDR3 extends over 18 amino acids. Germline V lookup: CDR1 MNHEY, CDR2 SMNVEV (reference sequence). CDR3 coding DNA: TGTGCCAGCAGTCCCCCTTCCTCACAGGGCTTGAGGAGCTACGAGCAGTACTTC. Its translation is CASSPPSSQGLRSYEQYF.

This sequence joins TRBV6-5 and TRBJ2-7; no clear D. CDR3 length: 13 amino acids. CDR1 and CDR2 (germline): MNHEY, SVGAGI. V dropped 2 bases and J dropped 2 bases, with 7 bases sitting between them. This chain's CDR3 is CASSYLATYEQYF. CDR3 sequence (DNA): TGTGCCAGCAGTTACCTGGCCACCTACGAGCAGTACTTC.